The rows below give T cell receptor beta chains drawn from one sample of a study of T cell responses to AZD1222 COVID-19 vaccine. This table comes from immunoSEQ multiplex PCR, and its TCRdb copy is limited to in-frame clones, with some not included. The profile shows under 200,000 clones, around 90% of them singletons. The source material was peripheral blood, sampled 28 days after the second dose of the MenACWY control vaccine. The origin of the receptors is an adult who received the MenACWY meningococcal vaccine as a control. Both conserved end residues are part of each CDR3. The D gene is left open where the match is weak. For some rows the clone size is stated as once, few or many, or as a class when expanded; others skip it.

- | TRBJ2-1 | TRBV5-1 | once | TGCGCCAGCAGCCGGGACGCAAGCTCCTACAATGAGCAGTTCTTC | CASSRDASSYNEQFF
TRBD2 | TRBJ2-7 | TRBV11-2 | - | TGTGCCAGCAGCTCCGGACTAGCGGGAGCCTACGAGCAGTACTTC | CASSSGLAGAYEQYF
- | TRBJ1-2 | TRBV6-4 | once | TGTGCCAGCAACCCTCGGCAGGAAGACTATGGCTACACCTTC | CASNPRQEDYGYTF
TRBD2 | TRBJ2-1 | TRBV7-3 | - | TGTGCCAGCAGCAGAATCGGGACTAGCGGCTACAATGAGCAGTTCTTC | CASSRIGTSGYNEQFF
- | TRBJ2-1 | TRBV13 | once | TGTGCCAGCAGTCCCCGGCTACCCTACAATGAGCAGTTCTTC | CASSPRLPYNEQFF
TRBD1 | TRBJ1-2 | TRBV7-9 | - | TGTGCCAGCAGCCCCGACAGGGATTTAATTATATCGGGCTACACCTTC | CASSPDRDLIISGYTF
- | TRBJ1-4 | TRBV5-1 | - | TGCGCCAGCAGCTTACGGGGGCGCCGGGATGAAAAACTGTTTTTT | CASSLRGRRDEKLFF
- | TRBJ2-7 | TRBV11-3 | - | TGTGCCAGCAGCTTAGATTCCGTTCGGGCGGGCGAGCAGTACTTC | CASSLDSVRAGEQYF
TRBD1 | TRBJ1-1 | TRBV19 | - | TGTGCCAGTAGTGGACAGGGGGCCCTGGCCACTGAAGCTTTCTTT | CASSGQGALATEAFF
- | TRBJ1-2 | TRBV15 | - | TGTGCCACCAGCTTGATTTCAGCGGTCTATGGCTACACCTTC | CATSLISAVYGYTF
TRBD1 | TRBJ1-6 | TRBV27 | - | TGTGCCAGCACCATGACAGGGGAAGGTTCACCCCTCCACTTT | CASTMTGEGSPLHF
TRBD1 | TRBJ1-2 | TRBV24-1 | - | TGTGCCACCAGTGGGCGAGGGACAGGGGTTGCTGGCTACACCTTC | CATSGRGTGVAGYTF
- | TRBJ1-4 | TRBV19 | - | TGTGCCAGTAGTACCCGGATTAATGAAAAACTGTTTTTT | CASSTRINEKLFF